This is a list of T cell receptor beta chains from one sample in a study of Ad26.COV2.S vaccination and SARS-CoV-2 variants. The method was immunoSEQ multiplex PCR; TCRdb's version includes in-frame clones alone and lacks a portion of them. Of around 320,000 clones detected, approximately 86% appear once; the ten largest clones hold approximately 2%. The sample was peripheral blood, taken in a trial of Ad26.COV2.S vaccine versus placebo. These receptors were taken from a person between 18 and 65 years old who received the Ad26.COV2.S COVID-19 vaccine or a placebo. The CDR3 runs from the conserved cysteine through the conserved F or W. A D gene is named only where the DNA matches it firmly. Where a row states a size, it is once, few, many or the class of an expanded clone; other rows omit it.

j_gene | d_gene | abundance | v_gene | CDR3nt | CDR3aa
TRBJ2-7 | NA | NA | TRBV7-3 | TGTGCCAGCAGCTTAGACGGAACTGCCTACGAGCAGTACTTC | CASSLDGTAYEQYF
TRBJ1-5 | TRBD1 | NA | TRBV6-1 | TGTGCCAGCAGTGACAGGGGGCGAAGCAATCAGCCCCAGCATTTT | CASSDRGRSNQPQHF
TRBJ2-6 | NA | NA | TRBV7-9 | TGTGCCAGCAGCTTAGGACAGATCTGGGGCAACGTCCTGACTTTC | CASSLGQIWGNVLTF
TRBJ1-3 | NA | NA | TRBV6-5 | TGTGCCAGCAGTTCCCATGCGGACACCATATATTTT | CASSSHADTIYF
TRBJ2-2 | NA | once | TRBV5-6 | TGTGCCAGCAGTAAAGCGTTACCCGGGGAGCTGTTTTTT | CASSKALPGELFF
TRBJ1-2 | NA | NA | TRBV27 | TGTGCCAGCAGTGGCTCTGGTAACTATGGCTACACCTTC | CASSGSGNYGYTF
TRBJ1-2 | NA | NA | TRBV7-9 | TGTGCCAGCATCTCTGGCCCCTTAGGGTATGGCTACACCTTC | CASISGPLGYGYTF
TRBJ2-5 | TRBD1 | NA | TRBV30 | TGTGCCTGGAGTGACCGACCCTACAGGGGTCGAGAGACCCAGTACTTC | CAWSDRPYRGRETQYF
TRBJ2-3 | TRBD2 | NA | TRBV11-2 | TGTGCCAGCAGCTTACCGGGACTAGCGGGGAAGACAGATACGCAGTATTTT | CASSLPGLAGKTDTQYF
TRBJ1-4 | NA | NA | TRBV7-9 | TGTGCCAGCAGCCCGAACTTACGGGGGCATGGGGAAAAACTGTTTTTT | CASSPNLRGHGEKLFF
TRBJ1-5 | NA | once | TRBV7-2 | TGTGCCAGCAGCTTAGCCGGCCGCTCTAATCAGCCCCAGCATTTT | CASSLAGRSNQPQHF
TRBJ1-1 | NA | once | TRBV2 | TGTGCCAGCAGTGACCCTGTCACCGGACGGTTCGCCGGGGGGACTGAAGCTTTCTTT | CASSDPVTGRFAGGTEAFF
TRBJ1-2 | NA | NA | TRBV7-2 | TGTGCCAGCAGCTTACCCGGAGGTTATGGCTACACCTTC | CASSLPGGYGYTF
TRBJ2-6 | NA | few | TRBV4-2 | TGTGCCAGCAGCCAAGATGGTGGGGGGAGCTCTGGGGCCAACGTCCTGACTTTC | CASSQDGGGSSGANVLTF
TRBJ1-4 | TRBD1 | NA | TRBV5-1 | TGCGCCAGCAGCGCTGCCGGGACAGAGAATGAAAAACTGTTTTTT | CASSAAGTENEKLFF
TRBJ2-7 | NA | NA | TRBV15 | TGTGCCACCAGCAGAGTTACTGGATACGAGCAGTACTTC | CATSRVTGYEQYF
TRBJ1-2 | NA | NA | TRBV10-3 | TGTGCCATCAGTGGGAGGGGCTCGACCGCCTATGGCTACACCTTC | CAISGRGSTAYGYTF
TRBJ1-1 | TRBD1 | NA | TRBV7-6 | TGTGCCAGCAGCTTAGGGACAGGGCTCATGAACACTGAAGCTTTCTTT | CASSLGTGLMNTEAFF
TRBJ2-7 | NA | many | TRBV5-1 | TGCGCCAGCAGCTTGGTCGGGGGCGAGCAGTACTTC | CASSLVGGEQYF
TRBJ1-3 | TRBD1 | NA | TRBV3-1/TRBV3-2 | TGTGCCAGCAGCCAGTTCCAGGGACAGGACACCATATATTTT | CASSQFQGQDTIYF
TRBJ2-7 | NA | NA | TRBV6-2/TRBV6-3 | TGTGCCAGCAGTTACGACTGGATGGTAGGCCAACTCTACGAGCAGTACTTC | CASSYDWMVGQLYEQYF
TRBJ2-6 | NA | NA | TRBV7-2 | TGTGCCAGCAGACCCGACAGGTCTGGGGCCAACGTCCTGACTTTC | CASRPDRSGANVLTF
TRBJ2-1 | NA | NA | TRBV11-2 | TGTGCCAGCAGCTTAGATTCCCGTCGCTCCTACAATGAGCAGTTCTTC | CASSLDSRRSYNEQFF
TRBJ1-5 | TRBD1 | NA | TRBV3-1/TRBV3-2 | TGTGCCAGCAGCTTGCGGACAGGGAGCAATCAGCCCCAGCATTTT | CASSLRTGSNQPQHF
TRBJ1-2 | NA | NA | TRBV11-2 | TGTGCCAGCAGCCCGCCCAACTCTGGCTACACCTTC | CASSPPNSGYTF
TRBJ1-1 | NA | NA | TRBV29-1 | TGCAGCGTTGGTTGGGGAACTGAAGCTTTCTTT | CSVGWGTEAFF
TRBJ1-2 | NA | NA | TRBV5-6 | TGTGCCAGCGGATCGGGCGACACCAACTATGGCTACACCTTC | CASGSGDTNYGYTF